One TCR beta chain is described in this entry. Its antigen is not identified. This specimen belongs to a study of cytomegalovirus exposure and HLA in healthy donors. Primers included in the PCR were 60 Vbeta and 13 Jbeta primers. Only in-frame clones appear in the TCRdb table, and some are missing; sequencing was by immunoSEQ multiplex PCR. Of some 220,000 clones in the sample, about 85% were seen once. Overall study results and limits: Both high specificity and high sensitivity reportedly marked the classifier's diagnosis of cytomegalovirus status. Later analysis associated a missense DCLRE1C variant with TCR beta V- and J-gene trimming.

The V and J ends lost 1 base and 3 bases, in that order; junction bases with no gene match: 6. There are 15 residues in the CDR3. In germline, CDR1 is MGHRA, CDR2 YSYEKL. This receptor was obtained from a girl aged 2 to 9 in good health and CMV-seronegative. The chain joins TRBV4-1 to TRBJ2-7; 7 positions agree with TRBD2. The sequencing sample was made of PBMCs. The CDR3 reads CASSQGSGGHYEQYF. CDR3 nucleotides: TGCGCCAGCAGCCAAGGATCGGGAGGCCACTACGAGCAGTACTTC.